Listed here are 9 T cell receptor beta chains from one sample, sequenced in a study of cytomegalovirus exposure and HLA in healthy donors (TCRdb year 2017). Library preparation was by the immunoSEQ multiplex PCR assay. For the multiplex PCR, a mixture combining 60 forward primers for TCR Vbeta segments and 13 reverse primers for TCR Jbeta segments was used. The table comes from immuneACCESS by way of TCRdb, which keeps in-frame sequences with V and J called. Part of the clones is missing from these tables; in studies checked, under half for an unresolved V gene and the rest for unknown reasons. This sample gives more than 150,000 clones in total; 60% to 80% of them show up just once. The ten largest clones capture more than 13% of the sample. Input material: PBMCs. The source of these receptors is a man aged 50-59 years in good health and CMV-seropositive.

This clone has more than one count but fewer than ten. The gene calls are TRBV27 and TRBJ1-2; D not certain. This CDR3 has 15 amino acids. From germline, CDR1 is MNHEY and CDR2 SMNVEV (reference sequence). The V end lost 0 bases, the J end lost 3 bases, and 11 bases lay between the germline ends. The CDR3, as DNA: TGTGCCAGCAGTTTATCGGTCGGTAATCACTATGGCTACACCTTC. It codes for CASSLSVGNHYGYTF.

The V gene is TRBV7-9, the J gene TRBJ1-1; 8 bases are shared with TRBD1. J lost 5 bases, V lost 5 bases, and 7 bases had no gene match. CDR1 and CDR2 (germline): SEHNR, FQNEAQ (reference sequence). The CDR3 runs to 14 residues. CDR3 in DNA: TGTGCCAGCAGCACAAACGACAGGGGTACTGAAGCTTTCTTT. Translation gives CASSTNDRGTEAFF.

V usage is TRBV7-9 and J usage is TRBJ1-6; the match to TRBD1 covers 8 bases. Trimming cost V 5 bases and J 4 bases; bases outside gene matches: 13. Germline-derived CDR1 and CDR2 are SEHNR and FQNEAQ (reference sequence). This CDR3 has 18 residues. CDR3 nucleotides: TGTGCCAGCAGCCGGGTGGCGACAGGGGACGGATATAATTCACCCCTCCACTTT. Translated, it gives CASSRVATGDGYNSPLHF.

The chain couples TRBV7-6 to TRBJ2-4; D might be TRBD2 (6 bases). The CDR3 consists of 14 residues. Trimming took off 2 bases at V and 7 bases at J, with 12 bases between the two ends. Germline assignment: CDR1 SGHVS and CDR2 FNYEAQ. The CDR3: CASSLPGSGNIQYF. CDR3 DNA sequence: TGTGCCAGCAGCTTACCCGGGAGTGGTAACATTCAGTACTTC. Complete variable domain (other parts from reference TRBV7-6 and TRBJ2-4): GAGVSQSPRYKVTKRGQDVALRCDPISGHVSLYWYRQALGQGPEFLTYFNYEAQQDKSGLPNDRFSAERPEGSISTLTIQRTEQRDSAMYRCASSLPGSGNIQYFGAGTRLSVL.

This sequence joins TRBV18 and TRBJ1-1; 8 nucleotides align to TRBD1. Losses at the gene ends were 3 bases for V and 0 bases for J; bases not matched to a gene: 12. This CDR3 is 18 amino acids long. Germline V gene lookup returns CDR1 KGHSH and CDR2 LQKENI. The CDR3 sequence is CASSPTNKGQDMNTEAFF. Written as DNA, the CDR3 is TGTGCCAGCTCACCCACCAACAAGGGACAGGACATGAACACTGAAGCTTTCTTT.

The chain links TRBV4-1 to TRBJ2-7; a possible D gene is TRBD2 (6 bases). V lost 5 bases and J lost 5, with 19 bases in between. Germline V gives CDR1 MGHRA, CDR2 YSYEKL. CDR3 length: 15 amino acids. The CDR3 DNA follows: TGCGCCAGCAGCTCAGAGGCGGGGCGCAGGAACGAGCAGTACGTC. Translation: CASSSEAGRRNEQYV.

The genes are TRBV5-4 and TRBJ2-7; 8 bases match TRBD1. This CDR3 is built from 14 residues. Germline CDR1 SGHNT, CDR2 YYREEE (reference sequence). Germline trimming cut 4 bases from V and 4 bases from J; bases unmatched to any gene: 7. This chain's CDR3 is CASSIDRGKYEQYV. The CDR3 nucleotides read TGTGCCAGCAGCATAGACAGGGGCAAGTACGAGCAGTACGTC.

The chain combines TRBV5-6 with TRBJ2-7, with TRBD1 matching over 12 bases. CDR1 is SGHDT, CDR2 YYEEEE, per germline. V was clipped by 2 bases and J by 7 bases; unmatched bases: 10. This CDR3 spans 16 amino acids. For the CDR3, the DNA is TGTGCCAGCAGCTTCATACAGGGACAGGGGGCGATAGAGCAGTACTTC. It yields the protein CASSFIQGQGAIEQYF.

This chain joins TRBV28 and TRBJ1-4, with 9 positions matching TRBD1. Germline loops: CDR1 MDHEN, CDR2 SYDVKM. The CDR3 is 16 amino acids. The J segment lost 8 bases and the V segment lost 3 bases, leaving 10 bases of the junction unmatched. The CDR3 here is CASSFGLTGGGEKLFF. In DNA, the CDR3 is TGTGCCAGCAGTTTTGGGTTAACAGGGGGCGGCGAAAAACTGTTTTTT.